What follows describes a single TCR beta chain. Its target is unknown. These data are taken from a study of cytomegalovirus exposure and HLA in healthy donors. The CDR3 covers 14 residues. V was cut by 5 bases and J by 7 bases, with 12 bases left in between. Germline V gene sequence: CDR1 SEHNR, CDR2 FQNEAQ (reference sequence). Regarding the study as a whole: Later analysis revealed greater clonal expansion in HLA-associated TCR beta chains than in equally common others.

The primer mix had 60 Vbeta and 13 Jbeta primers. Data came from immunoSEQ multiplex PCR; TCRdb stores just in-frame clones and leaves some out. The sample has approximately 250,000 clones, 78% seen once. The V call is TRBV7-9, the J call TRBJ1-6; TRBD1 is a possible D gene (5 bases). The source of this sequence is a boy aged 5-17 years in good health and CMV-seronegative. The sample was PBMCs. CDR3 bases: TGTGCCAGCAGCCCCAGCGGGGGGAATTCACCCCTCCACTTT. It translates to CASSPSGGNSPLHF. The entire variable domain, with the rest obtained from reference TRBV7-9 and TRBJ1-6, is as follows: DTGVSQNPRHKITKRGQNVTFRCDPISEHNRLYWYRQTLGQGPEFLTYFQNEAQLEKSRLLSDRFSAERPKGSFSTLEIQRTEQGDSAMYLCASSPSGGNSPLHFGNGTRLTVT.